This passage covers 27 T cell receptor beta chains from one sample sequenced in a study of blood T cell repertoires in COVID-19. Profiled with immunoSEQ multiplex PCR; TCRdb holds only in-frame clones, not every one. The table lists 200,000 to 250,000 clones, 90% of them singletons. Source material: PBMCs or T cells enriched from blood (not recorded which). These receptors came from a man aged 30 to 39 who had been exposed to COVID-19.

The chain carries TRBV13 and TRBJ2-5; maybe TRBD1 (8 bases). Trimming cost V 1 base and J 0 bases, with 15 bases left between them. Germline CDR1 reads PRHDT; CDR2 reads FYEKMQ (reference sequence). This CDR3 has 17 amino acids. The CDR3 reads CASSLASTGGDQETQYF. In DNA form, the CDR3 reads TGTGCCAGCAGCTTAGCGAGTACAGGGGGGGACCAAGAGACCCAGTACTTC. The whole variable domain, filled in from reference TRBV13 and TRBJ2-5, reads AAGVIQSPRHLIKEKRETATLKCYPIPRHDTVYWYQQGPGQDPQFLISFYEKMQSDKGSIPDRFSAQQFSDYHSELNMSSLELGDSALYFCASSLASTGGDQETQYFGPGTRLLVL.

The V gene is TRBV6-1, the J gene TRBJ2-7; D is undetermined. The V and J ends lost 3 bases and 2 bases respectively, with 17 bases between them. Germline-derived CDR1 and CDR2 are MNHNS and SASEGT. This CDR3 comprises 16 residues. Here the CDR3 DNA reads TGTGCCAGCAGTGATTACGAACCCCCGGTGGCCTACGAGCAGTACTTC. This sequence encodes CASSDYEPPVAYEQYF.

V is TRBV19 and J is TRBJ1-5; D might be TRBD1 (5 bases). This CDR3 has 17 residues. The germline V gene has CDR1 LNHDA and CDR2 SQIVND (reference sequence). V dropped 7 bases and J dropped 0 bases, with 19 bases sitting between them. CDR3 protein: CASTSGTGWHSNQPQHF. CDR3 sequence (DNA): TGTGCCAGTACATCCGGCACAGGTTGGCATAGCAATCAGCCCCAGCATTTT.

The rearrangement joins TRBV4-2 to TRBJ2-2; TRBD2 matches 9 bases. This CDR3 region has 18 residues. Germline assignment: CDR1 LGHNA and CDR2 YNFKEQ. The junction had 7 bases not matched to a gene; V was cut back by 1 base and J by 1 base. The CDR3 here is CASSQGSAGGKNTGELFF. The DNA for the CDR3 is TGTGCCAGCAGCCAAGGCTCAGCGGGGGGCAAGAACACCGGGGAGCTGTTTTTT.

This CDR3 reads CASSYLGQTPLHF. DNA for the CDR3: TGTGCCAGCAGTTACCTGGGACAGACACCCCTCCACTTT. The J gene is TRBJ1-6, the V gene TRBV6-5; 7 bases map to TRBD1. V was clipped by 2 bases and J by 11 bases; unmatched bases: 3. From germline, CDR1 is MNHEY and CDR2 SVGAGI. The CDR3 spans 13 residues.

The J gene is TRBJ1-5, the V gene TRBV10-2; TRBD1 matches at 7 bases. The germline V gene has CDR1 WSHSY and CDR2 SAAADI. The CDR3 extends over 15 amino acids. Unmatched junction bases numbered 9, after V lost 10 bases and J lost 0 bases. CDR3 DNA sequence: TGCGCCACAGGACAGGAACTCTATAGCAATCAGCCCCAGCATTTT. Protein sequence: CATGQELYSNQPQHF.

A few counts support this clone. V usage is TRBV10-2 and J usage is TRBJ2-1; TRBD1 aligns across 7 bases. With V trimmed by 9 bases and J by 0 bases, 5 bases remained unmatched. In germline, CDR1 is WSHSY, CDR2 SAAADI. The length of the CDR3 is 14 residues. The CDR3 DNA sequence: TGCGCCAGACCGGGACAGAGCTCCTACAATGAGCAGTTCTTC. It yields the protein CARPGQSSYNEQFF.

The rearrangement uses TRBV3-1 (or the pseudogene TRBV3-2) and TRBJ1-2; D call uncertain. The CDR3 is made up of 12 amino acids. The V and J ends lost 0 bases and 5 bases respectively, with 4 bases between them. CDR1 is LGHDT and CDR2 is YNNKEL in the germline V gene (reference sequence). CDR3 amino acids: CASSQDIYGYTF. The CDR3 region has the DNA TGTGCCAGCAGCCAAGATATTTATGGCTACACCTTC.

In this sample, this clone turned up a few times. Here the CDR3 reads CASSFGAYEQYF. CDR3 DNA: TGTGCCAGCAGCTTCGGGGCCTACGAGCAGTACTTC. V is TRBV5-4 and J is TRBJ2-7; D perhaps matches TRBD2 (5 bases). V gave up 2 bases and J gave up 2 bases, with 5 bases separating them. Germline assignment: CDR1 SGHNT and CDR2 YYREEE (reference sequence). The CDR3 loop spans 12 amino acids. Filled out from reference TRBV5-4 and TRBJ2-7, the complete variable domain reads ETGVTQSPTHLIKTRGQQVTLRCSSQSGHNTVSWYQQALGQGPQFIFQYYREEENGRGNFPPRFSGLQFPNYSSELNVNALELDDSALYLCASSFGAYEQYFGPGTRLTVT.

The chain carries TRBV2 and TRBJ1-5, with 9 bases fitting TRBD1. CDR1 is SNHLY, CDR2 FYNNEI, per germline. The CDR3 covers 17 residues. The trim removed 6 bases at V and 1 base at J, leaving 10 bases unmatched. The CDR3 DNA is TGTGCCAGCAGCGTAGGGACAGGGAGCTTGAGCAATCAGCCCCAGCATTTT. Residues: CASSVGTGSLSNQPQHF.

This sequence joins TRBV5-1 and TRBJ2-2; perhaps TRBD1 as D (5 bases). Trimming stripped 2 bases from V and 7 bases from J, with 6 bases between. Germline lookup yields CDR1 SGHRS and CDR2 YFSETQ. The CDR3 has 12 residues. CDR3 DNA sequence: TGCGCCAGCAGCTTCAGGGACGGGGAGCTGTTTTTT. Encoded protein: CASSFRDGELFF.

V usage is TRBV5-1 and J usage is TRBJ2-6; no definite D call. Germline-derived CDR1 and CDR2 are SGHRS and YFSETQ. Trimming removed 0 bases at V and 3 bases at J, with 13 bases between. CDR3 length: 17 amino acids. CDR3 DNA: TGCGCCAGCAGCTTGGGGTATCACTCTGTTGGGGCCAACGTCCTGACTTTC. Its protein product is CASSLGYHSVGANVLTF.

This clone came up a few times. J is TRBJ1-4 and V is TRBV4-1; 7 nucleotides line up with TRBD1. The trim removed 4 bases at V and 7 bases at J, leaving 6 bases unmatched. Germline values: CDR1 MGHRA, CDR2 YSYEKL. This CDR3 region has 14 residues. For the CDR3, the DNA is TGCGCCAGCAGCCTGACAGGGTTGGGTGAAAAACTGTTTTTT. Protein sequence: CASSLTGLGEKLFF.

A few counts support this clone. The gene calls are TRBV7-9 and TRBJ1-1, with D perhaps matching TRBD1 (6 bases). This CDR3 has 12 residues. Germline CDR1 is SEHNR and CDR2 is FQNEAQ (reference sequence). This CDR3 reads CGFGQLNTEAFF. The CDR3 coding sequence is TGTGGATTCGGACAGTTGAACACTGAAGCTTTCTTT.

V is TRBV2 and J is TRBJ2-7; 9 bases match TRBD1. V shed 6 bases and J 5 bases; nucleotides not matched to a gene: 14. Germline CDR1 and CDR2: SNHLY and FYNNEI. This CDR3 contains 16 residues. The CDR3 coding sequence is TGTGCCAGCAGGCAACATACAGGGGGCGATGTTGACGAGCAGTACTTC. Translating it yields CASRQHTGGDVDEQYF.

This clone was picked up one time. The chain employs TRBV5-1 and TRBJ2-3; a possible D gene is TRBD1 (6 bases). V lost 2 bases and J lost 3, with 10 bases in between. This CDR3 is 14 amino acids long. Germline CDR1 SGHRS, CDR2 YFSETQ. CDR3 sequence reads: CASSFRQATDTQYF. CDR3 in DNA: TGCGCCAGCAGCTTTAGACAGGCTACAGATACGCAGTATTTT.

The gene calls are TRBV7-9 and TRBJ2-7; TRBD2 matches 7 bases. Germline loops: CDR1 SEHNR, CDR2 FQNEAQ (reference sequence). The CDR3 spans 12 residues. V lost 7 bases to trimming and J lost 2 bases; unmatched junction nucleotides: 2. CDR3 loop: CASMGGTYEQYF. The CDR3 DNA sequence: TGTGCCAGCATGGGGGGGACCTACGAGCAGTACTTC.

This clone has more than one count but fewer than ten. J is TRBJ1-5 and V is TRBV5-1, with D perhaps TRBD1 (6 bases). Germline V gene data show CDR1 as SGHRS and CDR2 as YFSETQ. Trimming removed 0 bases from V and 5 bases from J, with 12 bases in between. This CDR3 has 15 amino acids. CDR3 in amino acids: CASSLGGQGDQPQHF. Here the CDR3 DNA reads TGCGCCAGCAGCTTGGGGGGGCAAGGGGATCAGCCCCAGCATTTT.

The chain combines TRBV30 with TRBJ2-7, with 9 bases aligning to TRBD2. The CDR3 length is 17 residues. Germline CDR1 is GTSNPN and CDR2 is SVGIG (reference sequence). Trimming removed 5 bases from V and 3 bases from J; junction bases left unmatched: 17. The CDR3 region has the DNA TGTGCCTGGCCCATTAGAGGTTCTAGCGGGGAATTCTACGAGCAGTACTTC. The encoded protein is CAWPIRGSSGEFYEQYF.

This sequence joins TRBV5-1 and TRBJ1-1; TRBD1 matches 9 bases. Trimming took 3 bases from V and 7 from J; bases not matched to a gene: 7. The CDR3 totals 14 residues. Germline V gene data show CDR1 as SGHRS and CDR2 as YFSETQ. CDR3 sequence: CASSWRTGEVEAFF. Here the CDR3 DNA reads TGCGCCAGCAGCTGGCGGACAGGGGAAGTTGAAGCTTTCTTT.

This chain joins TRBV7-9 and TRBJ1-6; 10 bases fit TRBD1. V lost 3 bases, J lost 8 bases, and 1 base stayed unmatched. Germline V CDR1 and CDR2: SEHNR, FQNEAQ (reference sequence). The CDR3 loop spans 14 amino acids. The CDR3, as DNA: TGTGCCAGCAGCTTTGGGACAGGGGATTCACCCCTCCACTTT. Encoded protein: CASSFGTGDSPLHF.

This rearrangement joins TRBV6-5 to TRBJ1-6, with D maybe TRBD1 (6 bases). Germline CDR1 and CDR2: MNHEY and SVGAGI. V gave up 6 bases and J gave up 16 bases, with 19 bases separating them. The CDR3 is made up of 13 amino acids. Here the CDR3 DNA reads TGTGCCAGCAGGACCTTGAGCGGACAGAGACTCCACTTT. Its translation is CASRTLSGQRLHF.

The rearrangement links TRBV20-1 to TRBJ2-5; unclear D gene. Per the germline V gene, CDR1 is DFQATT and CDR2 is SNEGSKA (reference sequence). The CDR3 extends over 11 amino acids. With 4 bases removed from V and 0 bases from J, the gap between germline ends came to 3 bases. CDR3 in amino acids: CSANNQETQYF. CDR3 in DNA: TGCAGTGCTAACAACCAAGAGACCCAGTACTTC.

The V call is TRBV27, the J call TRBJ1-6; TRBD1 is a possible D gene (5 bases). This CDR3 has 15 amino acids. V lost 5 bases to trimming and J lost 10 bases, with 18 bases between them. Germline CDR1 reads MNHEY; CDR2 reads SMNVEV (reference sequence). This CDR3 is CASSPLGGELSPLHF. The CDR3 nucleotides are TGTGCCAGCAGTCCCCTGGGGGGGGAATTATCACCCCTCCACTTT.

This chain connects TRBV3-1 (or the pseudogene TRBV3-2) to TRBJ2-3, with 11 bases fitting TRBD2. Trimming removed 7 bases from V and 4 bases from J; junction bases left unmatched: 7. There are 15 residues in the CDR3. CDR1 is LGHDT and CDR2 is YNNKEL in the germline V gene (reference sequence). This CDR3 is CASTLAGGVADTQYF. Here the CDR3 DNA reads TGTGCCAGCACCCTAGCGGGGGGTGTGGCAGATACGCAGTATTTT.

This clone was found once. The rearrangement links TRBV11-2 to TRBJ2-7; no clear D. V was clipped by 0 bases and J by 1 base, with 13 bases between them. The CDR3 length is 16 residues. The germline V gene has CDR1 SGHAT and CDR2 FQNNGV. CDR3: CASSLDEVPSSYEQYF. DNA of the CDR3: TGTGCCAGCAGCTTAGACGAGGTCCCCTCTTCCTACGAGCAGTACTTC.

The rearrangement joins TRBV19 to TRBJ2-5; TRBD1 agrees at 7 bases. Germline V gene data show CDR1 as LNHDA and CDR2 as SQIVND (reference sequence). Losses at the gene ends were 8 bases for V and 5 bases for J; bases not matched to a gene: 5. This CDR3 has 12 residues. The CDR3 sequence: CASSDRAETQYF. In nucleotides, the CDR3 is TGTGCCAGTTCTGACAGGGCCGAGACCCAGTACTTC.